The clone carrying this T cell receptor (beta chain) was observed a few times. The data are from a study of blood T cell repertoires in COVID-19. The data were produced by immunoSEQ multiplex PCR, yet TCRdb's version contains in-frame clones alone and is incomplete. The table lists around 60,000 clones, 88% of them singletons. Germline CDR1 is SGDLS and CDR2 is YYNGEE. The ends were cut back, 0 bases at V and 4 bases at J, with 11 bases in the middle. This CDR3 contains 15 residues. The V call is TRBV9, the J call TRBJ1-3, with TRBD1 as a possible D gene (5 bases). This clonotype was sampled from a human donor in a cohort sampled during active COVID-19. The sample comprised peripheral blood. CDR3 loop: CASSVGDLLGNTIYF. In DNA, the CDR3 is TGTGCCAGCAGCGTAGGGGACTTGTTGGGAAACACCATATATTTT. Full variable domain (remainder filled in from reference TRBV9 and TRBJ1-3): DSGVTQTPKHLITATGQRVTLRCSPRSGDLSVYWYQQSLDQGLQFLIQYYNGEERAKGNILERFSAQQFPDLHSELNLSSLELGDSALYFCASSVGDLLGNTIYFGEGSWLTVV.